This record concerns one TCR beta chain sequence. Its antigen is not identified. The data were produced by immunoSEQ multiplex PCR, yet TCRdb's version contains in-frame clones alone and is incomplete. The repertoire holds about 79,000 clones, with 88% as singletons. The data stem from a study of OX40 agonist ivuxolimab in advanced cancers. Study findings and constraints: More expanded clones were found, on average, in CD8+ than in CD4+ T cells. Partial responders at 0.1-3.0 mg/kg had among the lowest clonal expansion. There was clonal expansion of CD4+ and CD8+ blood T cells by week 6 at 0.1 to 3.0 mg/kg.

From germline, CDR1 is SGHTA and CDR2 FQGNSA. V lost 0 bases to trimming and J lost 4 bases; unmatched junction nucleotides: 5. The CDR3 extends over 15 amino acids. V usage is TRBV7-2 and J usage is TRBJ2-7, with 8 bases identical to TRBD1. The receptor comes from an adult with an advanced solid tumor such as melanoma, head and neck, liver or kidney cancer. The sequences come from CD4+ or CD8+ T cells sorted from blood, collected in a trial of the OX40 agonist ivuxolimab. CDR3 coding DNA: TGTGCCAGCAGCTTAGCGGGCAGGGGGCCATACGAGCAGTACTTC. Translated: CASSLAGRGPYEQYF.